This T cell receptor beta chain was documented in a study of vaccination effects on CD4 cells after COVID-19. Study information: Post-vaccine specimens arrived a median 72 days past the second dose.

Study observations and caveats: A shortage of convalescent patients and an absence of early post-infection timepoints characterized the study.

The ViraFEST assay expanded antigen-specific CD4+ T cells with viral peptide pools before sequencing. A roughly 10-day culture period preceded the isolation of CD4+ T cells. Each participant received a vaccine that was either BNT162b2 or mRNA-1273, given as two doses. Roughly 1.9 million PBMC were placed in each well, which was supplemented with 8.5 to 10 IU/ml IL-2 and approximately 10 ug/ml peptides. It was on days 3 and 7 that half the medium was replaced with IL-2 medium. Assay: immunoSEQ multiplex PCR; the TCRdb copy retains only in-frame clones and omits some. The sample records about 33,000 clones, around 80% being singletons. As for this clone: Its antigen is as yet unknown.

V was pared by 4 bases and J by 1 base, with 9 bases of the junction left unmatched. CDR1 is SGDLS and CDR2 is YYNGEE in the germline V gene. CDR3 size: 16 residues. The chain joins TRBV9 to TRBJ1-2; 8 bases fit TRBD1. The source is a human donor who received a COVID-19 vaccine. Some clones in this sample may be carry-over from other donors' samples. Sequences were derived from CD4+ T cells from PBMCs cultured with HCoV-NL63 spike peptides, sampled after COVID-19 vaccination. The DNA of the CDR3 is TGTGCCAGCAGCCCCCAGGGGGCAGGCTTTAACTATGGCTACACCTTC. Translated, it gives CASSPQGAGFNYGYTF.